Each of the 8 T cell receptor beta chains below was sequenced from the same sample in a study of Ad26.COV2.S vaccination and SARS-CoV-2 variants. The protocol was immunoSEQ multiplex PCR, while the TCRdb copy is restricted to in-frame clones and leaves out a portion. The sample contains around 170,000 clones, approximately 88% of which appear only once. The specimen was peripheral blood, collected after recovery from COVID-19. Receptor source: a human donor who had recovered from COVID-19.

The V call is TRBV6-5, the J call TRBJ1-6, with a tentative D call TRBD1 (5 bases). CDR1 is MNHEY, CDR2 SVGAGI, per germline. The CDR3 has 14 residues. V was pared by 6 bases and J by 6 bases, with 12 bases between. CDR3 bases: TGTGCCAGCAGGATCAGGGCTCGTAATTCACCCCTCCACTTT. Amino acid sequence: CASRIRARNSPLHF.

The chain uses TRBV9 and TRBJ2-3; 12 bases fit TRBD2. The CDR3 has 16 amino acids. Trimming removed 3 bases from V and 4 bases from J; junction bases left unmatched: 6. The germline CDR1 and CDR2 sequences are SGDLS and YYNGEE. CDR3 coding DNA: TGTGCCAGCAGCGCTAGCGGGGGGGCCTGGGCAGATACGCAGTATTTT. Translated: CASSASGGAWADTQYF.

With regard to this clone: This same CDR3 is encoded by further DNA sequences in the sample. This rearrangement joins TRBV25-1 to TRBJ2-3; D is unclear. Between the trimmed V and J ends, which lost 1 base and 7 bases, there was a span of 6 bases. Germline V lookup: CDR1 MGHDK, CDR2 SYGVNS. There are 12 residues in the CDR3. CDR3 nucleotides: TGTGCCAGCAGTGAATCAGGAAATACGCAGTATTTT. It translates to CASSESGNTQYF.

Notes on this clone: Other DNA sequences in the sample encode the same CDR3. The J gene is TRBJ1-5, the V gene TRBV2, with TRBD1 matching 7 bases. The J segment lost 5 bases and the V segment lost 4 bases, leaving 5 bases of the junction unmatched. Per the germline V gene, CDR1 is SNHLY and CDR2 is FYNNEI. This CDR3 is 14 amino acids long. The CDR3 DNA sequence: TGTGCCAGCAGTGCAACAGGGGTCGATCAGCCCCAGCATTTT. Protein sequence: CASSATGVDQPQHF. Full variable domain (missing parts from reference TRBV2 and TRBJ1-5): EPEVTQTPSHQVTQMGQEVILRCVPISNHLYFYWYRQILGQKVEFLVSFYNNEISEKSEIFDDQFSVERPDGSNFTLKIRSTKLEDSAMYFCASSATGVDQPQHFGDGTRLSIL.

The rearrangement joins TRBV6-4 to TRBJ2-1; 9 positions agree with TRBD2. Germline V gene data show CDR1 as MRHNA and CDR2 as SNTAGT. The J segment lost 7 bases and the V segment lost 6 bases, leaving 16 bases of the junction unmatched. The CDR3 length is 17 residues. The CDR3 DNA follows: TGTGCCAGCAGCGTCGAGGGAGCGGGAGGACCCAGGAATGAGCAGTTCTTC. Translating it yields CASSVEGAGGPRNEQFF.

V is TRBV18 and J is TRBJ2-5; TRBD2 is a possible D gene (6 bases). Trimming shortened V by 3 bases and J by 0 bases, and 8 bases separated the two germline ends. CDR3 size: 14 residues. The V gene's germline CDR1 is KGHSH and CDR2 LQKENI. The CDR3 loop reads CASSPEGNQETQYF. CDR3 nucleotide sequence: TGTGCCAGCTCACCGGAGGGTAACCAAGAGACCCAGTACTTC.

The chain joins TRBV21-1 to TRBJ1-5; no check of the table's D call, TRBD1, against the DNA was made. TRBV21-1 is classified as a pseudogene. The CDR3 has 13 residues. The CDR3 bases are TGTGCCTTCCGACAGGGGAAGAATCAGCCCCAGCATTTT. Translated, it gives CAFRQGKNQPQHF.

The chain is built from TRBV27 and TRBJ2-1; D gene uncertain. V lost 6 bases and J 2 bases, leaving 8 bases between the germline ends. Per the germline V gene, CDR1 is MNHEY and CDR2 is SMNVEV (reference sequence). The CDR3 totals 13 residues. The CDR3 sequence: CASRSSAYNEQFF. The CDR3 DNA reads TGTGCCAGCAGATCCTCGGCCTACAATGAGCAGTTCTTC.